A single TCR beta chain is shown here with its context. Germline CDR1 reads SEHNR; CDR2 reads FQNEAQ (reference sequence). CDR3 length: 14 residues. V trimming: 10 bases; J trimming: 2 bases; junction bases outside the gene matches: 6. Repertoires were generated with immunoSEQ multiplex PCR, while TCRdb's copy carries only in-frame clones and drops some. The table lists roughly 1,600,000 clones, 98% of them singletons. This sample stems from a study of shared clonotypes between healthy human individuals. Healthy adults negative for HIV, lacking recent acute infections or vaccinations, served as donors.

This clonotype originated in a man under 40 in good health. V and J are TRBV7-9 and TRBJ2-3; 10 bases fit TRBD2. Sequenced sample: naive CD4+ T cells sorted from blood. Subset denoted: CD45RA+ positively selected. The CDR3 sequence is CATGTSGVTDTQYF. CDR3 sequence (DNA): TGTGCCACCGGAACTAGCGGGGTCACAGATACGCAGTATTTT.